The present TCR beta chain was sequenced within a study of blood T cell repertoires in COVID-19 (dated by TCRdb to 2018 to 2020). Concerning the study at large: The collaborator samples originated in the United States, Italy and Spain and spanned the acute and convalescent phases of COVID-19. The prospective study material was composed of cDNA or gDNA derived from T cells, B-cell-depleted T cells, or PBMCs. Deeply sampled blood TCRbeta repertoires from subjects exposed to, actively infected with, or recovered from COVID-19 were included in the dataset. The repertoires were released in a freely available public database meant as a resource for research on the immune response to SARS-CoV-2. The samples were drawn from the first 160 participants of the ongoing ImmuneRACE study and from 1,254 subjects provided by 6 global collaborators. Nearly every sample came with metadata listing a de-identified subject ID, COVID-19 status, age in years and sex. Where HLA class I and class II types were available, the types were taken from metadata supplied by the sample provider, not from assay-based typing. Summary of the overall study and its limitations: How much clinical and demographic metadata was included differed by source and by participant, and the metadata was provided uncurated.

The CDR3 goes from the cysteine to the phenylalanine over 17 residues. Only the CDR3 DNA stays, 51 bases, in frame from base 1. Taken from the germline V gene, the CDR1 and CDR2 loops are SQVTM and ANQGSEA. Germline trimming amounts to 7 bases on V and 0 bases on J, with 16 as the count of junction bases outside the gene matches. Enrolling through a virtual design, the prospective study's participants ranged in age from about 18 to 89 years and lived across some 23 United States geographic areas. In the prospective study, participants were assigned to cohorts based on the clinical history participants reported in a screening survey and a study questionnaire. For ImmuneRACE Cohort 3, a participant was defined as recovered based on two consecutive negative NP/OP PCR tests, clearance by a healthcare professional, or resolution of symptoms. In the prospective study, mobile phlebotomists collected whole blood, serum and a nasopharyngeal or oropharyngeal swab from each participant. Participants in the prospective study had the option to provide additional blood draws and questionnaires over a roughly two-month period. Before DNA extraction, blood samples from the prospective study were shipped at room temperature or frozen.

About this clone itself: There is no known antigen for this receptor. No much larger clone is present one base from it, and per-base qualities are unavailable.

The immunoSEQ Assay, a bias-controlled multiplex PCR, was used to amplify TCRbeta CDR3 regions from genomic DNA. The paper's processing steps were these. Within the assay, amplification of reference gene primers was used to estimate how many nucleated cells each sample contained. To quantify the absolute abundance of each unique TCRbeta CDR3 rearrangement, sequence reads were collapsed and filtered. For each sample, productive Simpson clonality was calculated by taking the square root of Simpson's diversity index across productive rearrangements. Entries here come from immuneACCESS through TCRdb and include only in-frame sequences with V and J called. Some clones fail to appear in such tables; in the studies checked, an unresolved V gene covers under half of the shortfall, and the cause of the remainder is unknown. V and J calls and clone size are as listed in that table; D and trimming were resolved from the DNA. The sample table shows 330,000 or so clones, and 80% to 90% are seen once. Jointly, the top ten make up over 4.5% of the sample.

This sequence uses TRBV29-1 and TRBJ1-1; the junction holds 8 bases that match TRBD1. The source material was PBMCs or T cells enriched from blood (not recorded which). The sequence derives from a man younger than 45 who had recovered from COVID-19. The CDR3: CSANPRTGNGMNTEAFF. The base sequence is TGCAGCGCTAACCCGAGGACAGGGAATGGGATGAACACTGAAGCTTTCTTT.